One T cell receptor (beta chain) is described in this entry. What it binds is unknown. The J segment lost 5 bases and the V segment lost 6 bases, leaving 13 bases of the junction unmatched. Germline lookup yields CDR1 MGHDK and CDR2 SYGVNS. The CDR3 is 17 amino acids. A CD45RO/CCR7/CD25/CD127/CD95/CD27 panel sorted naive, central memory, regulatory and stem cell-like memory CD4+ cells. Purity exceeding 95% was reached by all sorted populations. TCRB transcripts that were expressed got sequenced, as all of the isolated RNA had been reverse transcribed. TCRdb's copy holds only in-frame clones and misses some; the assay was immunoSEQ multiplex PCR. This table holds 900,000 or so clones, roughly 17% found once. The data are from a study of beta chain features in type 1 diabetes. The overall study: Age, gender and cell yields were alike across patients and healthy donors.

Study-wide points: Moderate but significant shortening of TCRB CDR3s was recorded in all four CD4+ subsets from Type 1 diabetes patients.

The chain recombines TRBV25-1 with TRBJ2-2, with TRBD1 matching 9 bases. The receptor comes from a woman under 30 in good health. Material: naive CD4+ T cells from blood. The CDR3 reads CASSPQGATSITGELFF. DNA for the CDR3: TGTGCCAGCAGCCCACAGGGGGCCACCTCAATAACCGGGGAGCTGTTTTTT.